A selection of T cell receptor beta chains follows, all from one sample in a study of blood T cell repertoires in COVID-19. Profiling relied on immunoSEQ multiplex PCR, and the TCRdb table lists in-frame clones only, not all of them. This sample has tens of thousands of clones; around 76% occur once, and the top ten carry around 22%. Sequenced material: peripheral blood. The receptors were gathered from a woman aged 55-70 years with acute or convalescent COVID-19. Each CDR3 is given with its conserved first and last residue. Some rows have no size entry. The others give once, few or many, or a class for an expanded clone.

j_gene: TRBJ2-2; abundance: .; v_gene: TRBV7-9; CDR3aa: CASSPDKHANTGELFF
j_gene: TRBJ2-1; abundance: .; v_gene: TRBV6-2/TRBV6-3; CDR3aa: CASSYTGQRKQFF
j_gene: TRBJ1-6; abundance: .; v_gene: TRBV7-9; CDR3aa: CASSLDSENSPLHF
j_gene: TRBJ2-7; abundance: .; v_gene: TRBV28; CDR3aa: CASSLPGQGWYEQYF
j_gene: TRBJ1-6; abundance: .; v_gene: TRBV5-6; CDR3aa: CASSLGHLNSPLHF
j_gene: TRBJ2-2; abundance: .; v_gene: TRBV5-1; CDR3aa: CASTTRNTGELFF
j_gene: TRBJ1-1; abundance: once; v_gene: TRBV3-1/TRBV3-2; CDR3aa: CASSQIRLPFMNTEAFF
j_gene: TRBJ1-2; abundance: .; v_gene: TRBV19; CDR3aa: CASSIGGTGYGYTF
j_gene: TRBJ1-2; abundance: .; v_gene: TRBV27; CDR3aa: CASSSLDRAGYTF
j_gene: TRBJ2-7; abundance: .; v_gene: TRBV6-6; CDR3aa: CASSYSEGYEQYF
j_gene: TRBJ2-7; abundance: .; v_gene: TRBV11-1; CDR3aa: CASSLLGRYEQYF
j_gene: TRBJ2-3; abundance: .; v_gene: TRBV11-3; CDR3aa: CASSARDKGTDTQYF
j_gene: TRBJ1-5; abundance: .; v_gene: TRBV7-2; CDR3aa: CASSLARGQPQHF
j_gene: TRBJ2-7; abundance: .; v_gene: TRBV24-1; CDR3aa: CASRGQGVEQYF
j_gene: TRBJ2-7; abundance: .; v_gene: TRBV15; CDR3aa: CATSRDRGGDYEQYF
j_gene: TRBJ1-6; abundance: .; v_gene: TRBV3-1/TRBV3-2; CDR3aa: CASSRGGHGLFIAPLHF
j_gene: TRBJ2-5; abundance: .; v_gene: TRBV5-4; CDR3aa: CASSLEGYQETQYF
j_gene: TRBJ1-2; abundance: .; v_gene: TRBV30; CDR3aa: CAWSDRQANYGYTF
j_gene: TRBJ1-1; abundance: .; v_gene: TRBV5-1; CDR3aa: CASSSARGQHYQNTEAFF
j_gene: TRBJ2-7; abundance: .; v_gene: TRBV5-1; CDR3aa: CASSLAGPPSYEQYF
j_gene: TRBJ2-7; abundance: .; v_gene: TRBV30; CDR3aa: CACRTSGGYEQYF
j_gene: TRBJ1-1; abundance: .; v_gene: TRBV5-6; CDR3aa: CASSFFPVNTEAFF